This T cell receptor beta chain was obtained from a study of cytomegalovirus exposure and HLA in healthy donors. Broader study findings: Researchers reported in a later analysis that a missense DCLRE1C variant was tied to TCR beta V- and J-gene trimming. Reportedly, a later analysis found an Asian-associated ancestry cluster had fewer N-insertions than the roughly 700-donor mean.

With regard to this clone: Its antigen remains unknown.

Healthy bone marrow donors supplied every sample. Researchers ran the PCR with 60 Vbeta and 13 Jbeta primers. Sequencing was performed with immunoSEQ multiplex PCR; in TCRdb, only in-frame clones are kept and a portion is missing. The data show approximately 140,000 clones, 88% seen once. V dropped 5 bases and J dropped 7; count of bases not matched to a gene: 13. From germline, CDR1 is SGHTA and CDR2 FQGNSA. The CDR3 consists of 16 residues. This chain connects TRBV7-2 to TRBJ1-5, with 8 bases aligning to TRBD1. The sequence was obtained from a woman in her forties in good health and CMV-seronegative. Material for sequencing was PBMCs. The CDR3 nucleotides are TGTGCCAGCAGCCCCCAGGGCCAGGGGGCGGGACAGCCCCAGCATTTT. It yields the protein CASSPQGQGAGQPQHF.